The 25 T cell receptor beta chains in this list originate from one sample, sequenced in a study of cytomegalovirus exposure and HLA in healthy donors. The repertoire was sequenced with immunoSEQ multiplex PCR; TCRdb's copy has only in-frame clones and lacks some. The repertoire includes approximately 140,000 clones, about 83% of them detected once, and under 1.5% sits in the top ten. The source material was PBMCs. These receptors were collected from a woman aged 25 to 39 in good health and CMV-seronegative.

The chain carries TRBV28 and TRBJ2-7, with D tentatively TRBD1 (5 bases). This CDR3 has 14 amino acids. V was shortened by 2 bases and J by 4 bases, with 12 bases between the two germline ends. Germline loops: CDR1 MDHEN, CDR2 SYDVKM. This CDR3 is CASSLVARAYEQYF. CDR3 nucleotides: TGTGCCAGCAGTTTAGTTGCCAGGGCGTACGAGCAGTACTTC. Full variable domain (rest looked up from reference TRBV28 and TRBJ2-7): DVKVTQSSRYLVKRTGEKVFLECVQDMDHENMFWYRQDPGLGLRLIYFSYDVKMKEKGDIPEGYSVSREKKERFSLILESASTNQTSMYLCASSLVARAYEQYFGPGTRLTVT.

V and J are TRBV28 and TRBJ1-5; unclear D gene. The CDR3 sequence is 16 residues long. Germline V CDR1 and CDR2: MDHEN, SYDVKM. V was clipped by 5 bases and J by 7 bases, with 21 bases between them. CDR3 bases: TGTGCCAGCAGTCCAACCTCGCGGGTAAGTCGGCAGCCCCAGCATTTT. It yields the protein CASSPTSRVSRQPQHF.

The J gene is TRBJ1-1, the V gene TRBV12-5; weak D call: TRBD1 (6 bases). V was cut by 4 bases and J by 5 bases, with 14 bases left in between. Germline lookup yields CDR1 LGHNT and CDR2 FRNRAP. This CDR3 region has 14 residues. The CDR3, as DNA: TGTGCTAGTGGTTCTTCACAGGGTTCTACTGAAGCTTTCTTT. Its translation: CASGSSQGSTEAFF.

The V gene is TRBV6-4, the J gene TRBJ2-3; 12 nucleotides agree with TRBD2. Germline values: CDR1 MRHNA, CDR2 SNTAGT. With V trimmed by 4 bases and J by 4 bases, 0 bases remained unmatched. CDR3 length: 14 amino acids. The CDR3 sequence is CASSGTSGADTQYF. The CDR3 bases are TGTGCCAGCAGTGGGACTAGCGGGGCAGATACGCAGTATTTT.

The chain links TRBV9 to TRBJ2-6; a possible D gene is TRBD1 (5 bases). The germline gives CDR1 SGDLS, CDR2 YYNGEE. CDR3 length: 17 amino acids. Trimming removed 3 bases at V and 2 bases at J, with 15 bases between. CDR3 nucleotides: TGTGCCAGCAGCGCCCGAGCAGGGTTGACTGGGGCCAACGTCCTGACTTTC. Its translation is CASSARAGLTGANVLTF.

The genes are TRBV19 and TRBJ1-2, with 7 bases fitting TRBD1. Per the germline V gene, CDR1 is LNHDA and CDR2 is SQIVND (reference sequence). After removal of 6 bases from V and 6 bases from J, the junction contained 16 bases not matched to a gene. CDR3 size: 16 residues. As DNA, the CDR3 is TGTGCCAGTAGCATCGATACGACAGGGCGTAAGGATGGCTACACCTTC. Amino acids: CASSIDTTGRKDGYTF.

The CDR3: CASSTRGQLNTEAFF. The CDR3 nucleotides read TGTGCCAGCAGCACAAGGGGACAGCTGAACACTGAAGCTTTCTTT. The chain combines TRBV7-8 with TRBJ1-1; 7 bases align to TRBD1. With V trimmed by 5 bases and J by 0 bases, 6 bases remained unmatched. This CDR3 is 15 amino acids long. Germline CDR1 and CDR2: SGHVS and FQNEAQ.

The genes are TRBV28 and TRBJ1-2; 9 bases align to TRBD1. V dropped 6 bases and J dropped 4; count of bases not matched to a gene: 6. The CDR3 length is 14 residues. Germline V gene lookup returns CDR1 MDHEN and CDR2 SYDVKM. CDR3 bases: TGTGCCAGCAGAATGACAGGGGGGAGCTATGGCTACACCTTC. This codes for CASRMTGGSYGYTF.

This chain joins TRBV2 and TRBJ1-2, with unresolved D. Per the germline V gene, CDR1 is SNHLY and CDR2 is FYNNEI. The CDR3 is 15 residues long. The V and J ends lost 3 bases and 1 base respectively, with 12 bases between them. CDR3 DNA sequence: TGTGCCAGCAGTGAGAGTTTGAGGAATAACTATGGCTACACCTTC. It encodes CASSESLRNNYGYTF.

V and J are TRBV7-8 and TRBJ1-5, with 10 bases matching TRBD1. Germline assignment: CDR1 SGHVS and CDR2 FQNEAQ. The junction had 15 bases not matched to a gene; V was cut back by 4 bases and J by 9 bases. CDR3 length equals 17 residues. In nucleotides, the CDR3 is TGTGCCAGCAGCTCCGGGACAGGGGAGATGAAAAGGTGGCCCCAGCATTTT. Translating gives CASSSGTGEMKRWPQHF.

The gene calls are TRBV7-9 and TRBJ1-1; D is possibly TRBD1 (5 bases). The CDR3 has 14 amino acids. Trimming cost V 5 bases and J 0 bases, with 10 bases left between them. Germline CDR1 reads SEHNR; CDR2 reads FQNEAQ (reference sequence). The CDR3 protein is CASSRQSLNTEAFF. The CDR3 DNA sequence: TGTGCCAGCAGCCGACAGAGCCTGAACACTGAAGCTTTCTTT.

J is TRBJ1-1 and V is TRBV5-1; a weak D match, TRBD1 (5 bases). Looked up from germline, CDR1 is SGHRS and CDR2 is YFSETQ. Trimming removed 2 bases from V and 3 bases from J, with 11 bases in between. The CDR3 has 14 amino acids. The CDR3 here is CASSFQGGDTEAFF. The DNA for the CDR3 is TGCGCCAGCAGCTTTCAGGGAGGGGACACTGAAGCTTTCTTT.

The chain employs TRBV28 and TRBJ1-4; D perhaps matches TRBD1 (5 bases). Per the germline V gene, CDR1 is MDHEN and CDR2 is SYDVKM. V was cut by 3 bases and J by 4 bases, with 12 bases left in between. CDR3 length: 15 residues. The CDR3 protein is CASSFVQGFNEKLFF. Here the CDR3 DNA reads TGTGCCAGCAGTTTTGTCCAGGGCTTTAATGAAAAACTGTTTTTT.

J is TRBJ2-4 and V is TRBV18; 8 bases fit TRBD2. Germline V gene data show CDR1 as KGHSH and CDR2 as LQKENI. This CDR3 comprises 14 residues. Unmatched junction bases numbered 10, after V lost 6 bases and J lost 9 bases. The CDR3 loop reads CASSLAGGPGIQYF. The CDR3 DNA reads as TGTGCCAGCTCGCTCGCGGGGGGCCCTGGCATTCAGTACTTC.

This chain joins TRBV25-1 and TRBJ1-3; D unresolved. The germline V gene encodes CDR1 MGHDK and CDR2 SYGVNS. The CDR3 covers 12 residues. Trimming took off 4 bases at V and 4 bases at J, with 5 bases between the two ends. The CDR3 DNA is TGTGCCAGCAGTGCTCCCGGAAACACCATATATTTT. This encodes CASSAPGNTIYF.

This chain joins TRBV27 and TRBJ2-1; 11 bases line up with TRBD1. V lost 6 bases and J lost 7; bases outside the gene matches: 5. Germline values: CDR1 MNHEY, CDR2 SMNVEV (reference sequence). The CDR3 loop spans 14 amino acids. The CDR3 coding sequence is TGTGCCAGCAGCTCGGGACAGGGGGTGAATGAGCAGTTCTTC. Protein sequence: CASSSGQGVNEQFF.

The J gene is TRBJ1-2, the V gene TRBV10-1, with TRBD1 matching 9 bases. Germline trimming cut 7 bases from V and 8 bases from J; bases unmatched to any gene: 11. The CDR3 runs 14 residues. Germline V lookup: CDR1 WNHNN, CDR2 SYGVQD (reference sequence). The CDR3 sequence is CASNRGTGMKGYTF. The CDR3 DNA follows: TGCGCCAGCAATCGCGGGACAGGGATGAAGGGCTACACCTTC.

The gene calls are TRBV5-1 and TRBJ2-3; tentative D call: TRBD2 (6 bases). V gave up 5 bases and J gave up 4 bases, with 14 bases separating them. Per the germline V gene, CDR1 is SGHRS and CDR2 is YFSETQ. The CDR3 totals 14 residues. This CDR3 reads CASSAGNPPDTQYF. The CDR3 coding sequence is TGCGCCAGCAGTGCGGGGAACCCTCCAGATACGCAGTATTTT.

This clone appeared a single time. The gene calls are TRBV27 and TRBJ1-2, with 8 positions matching TRBD1. V gave up 0 bases and J gave up 2 bases; unmatched junction bases: 8. The germline CDR1 and CDR2 sequences are MNHEY and SMNVEV (reference sequence). This CDR3 is 17 amino acids long. CDR3 protein: CASSLSRRGTGNYGYTF. CDR3 bases: TGTGCCAGCAGTTTATCCAGGAGAGGGACAGGAAACTATGGCTACACCTTC.

Notes on this clone: The sample contains more than one DNA sequence encoding this CDR3. CDR3: CASSLSNYGYTF. CDR3 sequence (DNA): TGTGCCAGCAGTCTTTCGAACTATGGCTACACCTTC. The genes are TRBV28 and TRBJ1-2; D remains unclear. The germline V and J ends were trimmed by 5 bases and 2 bases, with 6 bases remaining between them. Germline assignment: CDR1 MDHEN and CDR2 SYDVKM. The CDR3 has 12 residues.

This clone was counted a single time. This chain connects TRBV7-9 to TRBJ1-4; D ambiguous. Germline V lookup: CDR1 SEHNR, CDR2 FQNEAQ (reference sequence). The CDR3 totals 15 residues. Trimming pared 3 bases from V and 2 bases from J, leaving 10 bases between. The CDR3 nucleotides read TGTGCCAGCAGCTTTTCGCGGTTGACTAATGAAAAACTGTTTTTT. Protein sequence: CASSFSRLTNEKLFF.

As DNA, the CDR3 is TGCGCCAGCAGCCACGAGAGGGGAAACACCATATATTTT. Protein product: CASSHERGNTIYF. The V gene is TRBV5-1, the J gene TRBJ1-3, with no clear D. This CDR3 has 13 residues. Germline V lookup: CDR1 SGHRS, CDR2 YFSETQ. V lost 4 bases and J lost 4, with 9 bases in between.

V gene TRBV4-3 combines with J gene TRBJ1-2; 7 bases agree with TRBD1. Trimming at V came to 2 bases and at J to 8 bases, leaving 11 bases not matched to a gene. The CDR3 totals 15 residues. Germline V lookup: CDR1 LGHNA, CDR2 YSLEER. The CDR3 bases are TGCGCCAGCAGCCAAACCACGAACAGGGGCGACGGCTACACCTTC. Translated, it gives CASSQTTNRGDGYTF.

V gene TRBV7-7 combines with J gene TRBJ2-5, with 9 bases fitting TRBD2. Germline CDR1 and CDR2: SSHAT and FNYEAQ (reference sequence). Trimming at V came to 7 bases and at J to 0 bases, leaving 9 bases not matched to a gene. CDR3 length: 16 amino acids. The CDR3 DNA sequence: TGTGCCAGCACCCTCGGGGCGGGGGGGAACCAAGAGACCCAGTACTTC. Translating gives CASTLGAGGNQETQYF.

This clone turned up a few times. The chain recombines TRBV7-3 with TRBJ1-1, with a possible D match to TRBD1 (5 bases). Trimming took off 5 bases at V and 6 bases at J, with 19 bases between the two ends. This CDR3 has 15 amino acids. CDR1 and CDR2 (germline): SGHTA, FQGTGA. The CDR3 spells CASSPATGGIAEAFF. CDR3 nucleotides: TGTGCCAGCAGCCCCGCCACTGGGGGGATCGCTGAAGCTTTCTTT.